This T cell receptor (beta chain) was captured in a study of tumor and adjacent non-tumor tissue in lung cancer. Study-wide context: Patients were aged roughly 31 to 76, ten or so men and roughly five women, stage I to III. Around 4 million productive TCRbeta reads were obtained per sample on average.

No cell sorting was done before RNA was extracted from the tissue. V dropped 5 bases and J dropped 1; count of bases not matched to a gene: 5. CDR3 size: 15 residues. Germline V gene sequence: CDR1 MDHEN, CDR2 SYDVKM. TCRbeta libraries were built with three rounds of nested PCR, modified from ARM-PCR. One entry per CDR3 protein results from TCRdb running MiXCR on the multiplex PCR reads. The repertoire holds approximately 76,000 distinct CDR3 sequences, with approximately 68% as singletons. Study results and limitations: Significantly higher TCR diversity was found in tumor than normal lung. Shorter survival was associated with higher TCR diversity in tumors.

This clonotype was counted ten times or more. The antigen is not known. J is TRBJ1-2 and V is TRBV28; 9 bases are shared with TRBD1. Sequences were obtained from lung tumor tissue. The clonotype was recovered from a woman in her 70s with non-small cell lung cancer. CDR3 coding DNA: TGTGCCAGCAGTCCGCCGGACAGGGGTAACTATGGCTACACCTTC. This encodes CASSPPDRGNYGYTF.